The source of this T cell receptor beta chain is a study of blood T cell repertoires in COVID-19. The germline V gene has CDR1 SGHNT and CDR2 YENEEA. The CDR3 has 15 amino acids. V lost 3 bases and J lost 0, with 9 bases in between. Sequenced by immunoSEQ multiplex PCR; TCRdb stores in-frame clones only, minus some. Among around 300,000 clones listed, 85% to 90% were seen once. The sequenced material came from peripheral blood. The J gene is TRBJ2-4, the V gene TRBV11-3; tentative D call: TRBD1 (6 bases). This TCR was recovered from a woman aged 45-60 years with COVID-19, enrolled during active disease. CDR3 amino acids: CASSLDSLAKNIQYF. Written as DNA, the CDR3 is TGTGCCAGCAGCTTGGACAGCCTAGCCAAAAACATTCAGTACTTC.